This T cell receptor (beta chain) was recovered during a study of PD-L1 blockade in urothelial cancer. Study in general: Of prior chemotherapy regimens, patients had received between 0 and 3.

Generated by immunoSEQ multiplex PCR, the TCRdb table keeps only in-frame clones and is missing some. Of under 55,000 clones in the sample, around 84% are singletons; the top ten hold roughly 2.9%. CDR1 and CDR2 from the germline V gene are LGHNA and YSLEER. V was clipped by 0 bases and J by 9 bases, with 17 bases between them. The CDR3 consists of 15 residues. Time point given: pretreatment peripheral blood. The rearrangement joins TRBV4-3 to TRBJ1-1; perhaps TRBD1 as D (6 bases). Here the sequenced sample was PBMCs, taken around atezolizumab (anti-PD-L1) treatment. This clonotype was sampled from a man aged 65 to 85 with urothelial cancer. The CDR3 loop reads CASSQDLSRGAKAFF. The CDR3 DNA reads TGCGCCAGCAGCCAAGATTTGAGCCGGGGGGCAAAAGCTTTCTTT.